The 21 T cell receptor beta chains listed next were all sequenced from one sample in a study of shared clonotypes between healthy human individuals. TCRdb's copy holds only in-frame clones and misses some; the assay was immunoSEQ multiplex PCR. The data show more than 400,000 clones, approximately 84% seen once. Source material: PBMCs. These receptors came from a middle-aged woman in good health. Some clones in this sample may be carry-over from other donors' samples.

Points on this clone: It differs at one base from a far larger clone, so likely a read error. This same CDR3 is encoded by further DNA sequences in the sample. The rearrangement links TRBV30 to TRBJ1-4; no definite D call. CDR1 and CDR2 from the germline V gene are GTSNPN and SVGIG (reference sequence). The CDR3 covers 12 residues. Trimming cost V 1 base and J 7 bases, with 7 bases left between them. Here the CDR3 DNA reads TGTGCCTGGAGTGCCTCTCGTGAAAAACTGTTTTTT. As protein: CAWSASREKLFF.

This clone appeared a few times. The chain has TRBV30 and TRBJ2-3; tentative D call: TRBD1 (5 bases). Germline values: CDR1 GTSNPN, CDR2 SVGIG (reference sequence). The CDR3 runs to 15 residues. Between the trimmed V and J ends, which lost 1 base and 4 bases, there was a span of 15 bases. CDR3 DNA: TGTGCCTGGAGTGAGGACACCCGGTATGCAGATACGCAGTATTTT. Residues: CAWSEDTRYADTQYF. The entire variable domain, with the rest obtained from reference TRBV30 and TRBJ2-3, is as follows: SQTIHQWPATLVQPVGSPLSLECTVEGTSNPNLYWYRQAAGRGLQLLFYSVGIGQISSEVPQNLSASRPQDRQFILSSKKLLLSDSGFYLCAWSEDTRYADTQYFGPGTRLTVL.

With respect to this clone: A far larger clone is just one base off, so this is likely a read error. The chain couples TRBV25-1 to TRBJ2-2, with a possible D match to TRBD2 (5 bases). Germline V CDR1 and CDR2: MGHDK, SYGVNS. CDR3 length equals 14 residues. The CDR3 here is CASSVSGWAGELLF. For the CDR3, the DNA is TGTGCCAGCAGTGTATCTGGGTGGGCCGGGGAGCTGCTTTTT.

The rearrangement joins TRBV5-1 to TRBJ2-5, with D maybe TRBD2 (5 bases). Trimming removed 5 bases from V and 1 base from J, with 9 bases in between. The CDR3 is made up of 13 amino acids. Germline values: CDR1 SGHRS, CDR2 YFSETQ. The CDR3 reads CASSRSGQETQYF. In DNA, the CDR3 is TGCGCCAGCAGTAGAAGCGGCCAAGAGACCCAGTACTTC.

The CDR3 DNA follows: TGTGCCAGCAGCCCGTTCGCGGGACTTAGAGGGAACGAGCAGTACTTC. Encoded protein: CASSPFAGLRGNEQYF. The V and J genes are TRBV13 and TRBJ2-7, with D possibly TRBD2 on 6 matching bases. The CDR3 is made up of 16 amino acids. V lost 5 bases, J lost 5 bases, and 22 bases lay in between. The germline V gene encodes CDR1 PRHDT and CDR2 FYEKMQ (reference sequence).

Details on this clone: A far larger clone is one nucleotide away, so this likely arose from a read error. The chain carries TRBV29-1 and TRBJ2-5; D possibly uses TRBD1 or TRBD2 (5 bases each). The germline V gene has CDR1 SQVTM and CDR2 ANQGSEA. The V end lost 7 bases, the J end lost 1 base, and 10 bases lay between the germline ends. The CDR3 length is 12 residues. The CDR3 DNA reads as TGCAGCGGGGGGATAGCCCAAGAGACCCAGTACTTC. The encoded protein is CSGGIAQETQYF.

In this sample, this clone turned up once. This chain links TRBV2 with TRBJ2-7; no firm D call. V dropped 3 bases and J dropped 0 bases, with 9 bases sitting between them. The CDR3 is 14 residues long. CDR1 and CDR2 (germline): SNHLY, FYNNEI. CDR3 sequence: CASSEDRSSYEQYF. Written as DNA, the CDR3 is TGTGCCAGCAGTGAGGACCGCAGCTCCTACGAGCAGTACTTC. The entire variable domain, with the rest obtained from reference TRBV2 and TRBJ2-7, is as follows: EPEVTQTPSHQVTQMGQEVILRCVPISNHLYFYWYRQILGQKVEFLVSFYNNEISEKSEIFDDQFSVERPDGSNFTLKIRSTKLEDSAMYFCASSEDRSSYEQYFGPGTRLTVT.

V and J are TRBV7-5 and TRBJ2-1; TRBD2, the D gene given by the table, was not confirmed from the DNA. TRBV7-5 corresponds to a pseudogene. This CDR3 spans 17 amino acids. CDR3 amino acids: CVRSLVGLAGDGNEQFF. The CDR3 DNA sequence: TGTGTCAGAAGCTTAGTGGGACTAGCGGGGGATGGCAATGAGCAGTTCTTC.

V is TRBV9 and J is TRBJ1-3; no clear D gene. The CDR3 loop spans 15 amino acids. The germline V and J ends were trimmed by 0 bases and 0 bases, with 7 bases remaining between them. Looked up from germline, CDR1 is SGDLS and CDR2 is YYNGEE. In nucleotides, the CDR3 is TGTGCCAGCAGCGTAGATGCATACTCTGGAAACACCATATATTTT. This sequence encodes CASSVDAYSGNTIYF.

CDR3 bases: TGTGCCAGCAGCTTGACCGACAGTAATCAGCCCCAGCATTTT. Translating gives CASSLTDSNQPQHF. This chain uses TRBV5-8 with TRBJ1-5; D may be TRBD1 (5 bases). There are 14 residues in the CDR3. Germline V gene lookup returns CDR1 SGHTS and CDR2 YDEGEE. The germline V and J ends were trimmed by 1 base and 4 bases, with 9 bases remaining between them. The full variable domain, in which reference TRBV5-8 and TRBJ1-5 provide the parts outside the CDR3, is EAGVTQSPTHLIKTRGQQATLRCSPISGHTSVYWYQQALGLGLQFLLWYDEGEERNRGNFPPRFSGRQFPNYSSELNVNALELEDSALYLCASSLTDSNQPQHFGDGTRLSIL.

This sequence joins TRBV5-1 and TRBJ2-1; 8 bases align to TRBD1. Unmatched junction bases numbered 10, after V lost 4 bases and J lost 4 bases. The germline gives CDR1 SGHRS, CDR2 YFSETQ. The CDR3 has 16 amino acids. CDR3 in DNA: TGCGCCAGCAGCCACATCGGACAGGGAACTTACAATGAGCAGTTCTTC. This encodes CASSHIGQGTYNEQFF.

The CDR3 here is CASSQGGTKNNEQYF. In DNA, the CDR3 is TGTGCCAGCAGCCAAGGAGGGACAAAGAACAACGAGCAGTACTTC. The chain joins TRBV4-2 to TRBJ2-7; D might be TRBD1 (6 bases). This CDR3 is 15 amino acids long. Per the germline V gene, CDR1 is LGHNA and CDR2 is YNFKEQ. V lost 1 base, J lost 5 bases, and 15 bases lay in between.

V and J are TRBV10-2 and TRBJ2-7; tentative D call: TRBD1 (5 bases). In germline, CDR1 is WSHSY, CDR2 SAAADI. V was shortened by 4 bases and J by 0 bases, with 10 bases between the two germline ends. CDR3 length: 14 residues. CDR3 bases: TGCGCCAGCAGTGGGGGCCAGAACTCCTACGAGCAGTACTTC. It yields the protein CASSGGQNSYEQYF.

The chain is built from TRBV6-5 and TRBJ1-1, with unresolved D. This CDR3 comprises 13 residues. With 6 bases removed from V and 5 bases from J, the gap between germline ends came to 13 bases. Germline V gene lookup returns CDR1 MNHEY and CDR2 SVGAGI. The CDR3 sequence: CASSWTRATEAFF. The CDR3 DNA follows: TGTGCCAGCAGCTGGACCCGTGCAACTGAAGCTTTCTTT.

This clone was observed a handful of times. The V and J genes are TRBV29-1 and TRBJ1-1, with D possibly being TRBD1 (6 bases). Per germline, CDR1 SQVTM and CDR2 ANQGSEA. The CDR3 is made up of 14 amino acids. Trimming removed 7 bases from V and 3 bases from J, with 18 bases in between. The CDR3 DNA follows: TGCAGCGGAAAAAGAACAGGGTGGGACACTGAAGCTTTCTTT. Translated: CSGKRTGWDTEAFF.

As for this clone: With only one base between it and a far larger clone, this is likely a read error. The rearrangement uses TRBV5-1 and TRBJ2-1; TRBD1 matches at 8 bases. The CDR3 length is 15 residues. The germline V gene has CDR1 SGHRS and CDR2 YFSETQ. The V gene end was trimmed by 4 bases and the J gene end by 7 bases; junction bases not matched to a gene: 10. The CDR3 bases are TGCGCCAGCAGCACGTACAGGGGGTATACGAATGAGCAGTTCTTC. The encoded protein is CASSTYRGYTNEQFF.

This clone has just one count. The V gene is TRBV5-1, the J gene TRBJ2-1; 10 positions match TRBD2. V lost 4 bases to trimming and J lost 6 bases; unmatched junction nucleotides: 10. The CDR3 extends over 16 amino acids. The V gene's germline CDR1 is SGHRS and CDR2 YFSETQ. In DNA form, the CDR3 reads TGCGCCAGCAGCCCACCTAGCGGGAGAGGGGCCAATGAGCAGTTCTTC. It codes for CASSPPSGRGANEQFF. The whole variable domain, filled in from reference TRBV5-1 and TRBJ2-1, reads KAGVTQTPRYLIKTRGQQVTLSCSPISGHRSVSWYQQTPGQGLQFLFEYFSETQRNKGNFPGRFSGRQFSNSRSEMNVSTLELGDSALYLCASSPPSGRGANEQFFGPGTRLTVL.

This clone came up a few times. V and J are TRBV4-1 and TRBJ1-2; D may be TRBD1 (6 bases). Trimming cost V 0 bases and J 8 bases, with 19 bases left between them. This CDR3 comprises 16 residues. CDR1 and CDR2 (germline): MGHRA, YSYEKL. For the CDR3, the DNA is TGCGCCAGCAGCCAAGATGGGGGCAGGGCCATTGGAGGCTACACCTTC. Translation: CASSQDGGRAIGGYTF.

In the case of this clone: A far larger clone lies a single base away; this is likely a read error. The same CDR3 is also encoded by other DNA sequences in this sample. The chain is built from TRBV30 and TRBJ1-2; D might be TRBD1 (5 bases). The CDR3 is 11 residues long. Germline V CDR1 and CDR2: GTSNPN, SVGIG (reference sequence). The chain's CDR3 is CAWSQGSGYTF. The DNA of the CDR3 is TGCGCCTGGAGTCAGGGATCCGGCTACACCTTC.

The sample holds many counts of this clone. The chain has TRBV18 and TRBJ2-5; D perhaps matches TRBD2 (5 bases). The CDR3 runs to 15 residues. CDR1 and CDR2 from the germline V gene are KGHSH and LQKENI. With 0 bases removed from V and 4 bases from J, the gap between germline ends came to 12 bases. DNA for the CDR3: TGTGCCAGCTCACCACCGGCCCCAGAGGGAGAGACCCAGTACTTC. Protein product: CASSPPAPEGETQYF.

This clone was seen a handful of times. Just one base apart from a much larger clone, this may be a read error. The identical CDR3 is also encoded by other nucleotide sequences in the sample. The chain carries TRBV27 and TRBJ1-6, with D hard to call. Trimming cost V 3 bases and J 5 bases, with 8 bases left between them. The CDR3 consists of 14 residues. CDR1 MNHEY and CDR2 SMNVEV come from the germline V gene (reference sequence). CDR3 sequence reads: CASSFRGNNSPLHF. The CDR3 coding sequence is TGTGCCAGCAGTTTTCGTGGTAATAATTCACCCCTCCACTTT.